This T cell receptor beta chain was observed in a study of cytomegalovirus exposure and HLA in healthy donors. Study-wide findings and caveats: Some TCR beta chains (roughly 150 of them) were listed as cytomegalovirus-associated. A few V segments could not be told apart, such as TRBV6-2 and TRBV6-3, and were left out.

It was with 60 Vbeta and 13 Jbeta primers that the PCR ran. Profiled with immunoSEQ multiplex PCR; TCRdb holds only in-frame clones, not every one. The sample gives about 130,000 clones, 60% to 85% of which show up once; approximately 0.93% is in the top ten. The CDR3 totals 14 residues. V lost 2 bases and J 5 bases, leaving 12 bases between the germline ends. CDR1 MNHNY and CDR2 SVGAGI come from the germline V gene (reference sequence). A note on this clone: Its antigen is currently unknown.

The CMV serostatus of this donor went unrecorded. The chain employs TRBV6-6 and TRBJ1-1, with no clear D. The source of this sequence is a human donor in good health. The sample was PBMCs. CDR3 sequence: CASSYSQSGTEAFF. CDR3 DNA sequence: TGTGCCAGCAGTTACAGCCAGTCGGGGACTGAAGCTTTCTTT.